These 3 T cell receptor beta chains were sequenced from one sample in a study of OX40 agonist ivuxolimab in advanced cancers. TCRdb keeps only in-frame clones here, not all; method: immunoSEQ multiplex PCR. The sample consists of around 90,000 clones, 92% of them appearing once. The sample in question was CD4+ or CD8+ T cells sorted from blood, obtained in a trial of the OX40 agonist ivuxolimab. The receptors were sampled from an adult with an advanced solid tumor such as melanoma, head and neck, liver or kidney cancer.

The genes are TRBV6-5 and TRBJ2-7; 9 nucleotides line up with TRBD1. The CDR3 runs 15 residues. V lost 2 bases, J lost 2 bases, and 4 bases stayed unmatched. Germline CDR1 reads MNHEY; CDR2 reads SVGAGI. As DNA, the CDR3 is TGTGCCAGCAGTTACGGGACAGGGAGGACCTACGAGCAGTACTTC. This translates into CASSYGTGRTYEQYF.

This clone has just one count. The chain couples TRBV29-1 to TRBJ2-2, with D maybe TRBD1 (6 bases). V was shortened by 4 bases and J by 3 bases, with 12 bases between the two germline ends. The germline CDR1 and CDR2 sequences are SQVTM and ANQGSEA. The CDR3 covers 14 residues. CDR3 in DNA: TGCAGCGTTGGGTCGGACAGCGACACCGGGGAGCTGTTTTTT. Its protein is CSVGSDSDTGELFF.

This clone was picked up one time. CDR3 in amino acids: CASSIKVDLSSSGNTIYF. CDR3 nucleotide sequence: TGTGCCAGTAGTATCAAAGTAGACCTGTCGAGCTCTGGAAACACCATATATTTT. V gene TRBV19 combines with J gene TRBJ1-3; D not certain. This CDR3 is 18 amino acids long. Trimming left V 3 bases short and J 0 bases short, with 18 bases between. CDR1 and CDR2 (germline): LNHDA, SQIVND (reference sequence).